The T cell receptor (beta chain) described here comes from a study of T cells in Graves' hyperthyroidism and ophthalmopathy. Ten or more counts support this clonotype. Amplified regions were TCR beta CDR3 sequences from RNA transcripts. A first-round RT-PCR of the TCR CDR3 used the HTBI primer set. TCRdb fed the multiplex PCR reads into MiXCR, producing one record per CDR3 protein. The sample lists some 690,000 distinct CDR3 sequences; approximately 15% were seen once. Germline CDR1 is SEHNR and CDR2 is FQNEAQ (reference sequence). The length of the CDR3 is 13 residues. The ends were cut back, 7 bases at V and 6 bases at J, with 14 bases in the middle.

The sample was blood. The source of this sequence is a man aged 50-60 years with Graves' hyperthyroidism. V gene TRBV7-9 combines with J gene TRBJ2-3; perhaps TRBD2 as D (5 bases). DNA for the CDR3: TGTGCCAGCACCCTGGCGGGTAGGGATACGCAGTATTTT. Encoded protein: CASTLAGRDTQYF.